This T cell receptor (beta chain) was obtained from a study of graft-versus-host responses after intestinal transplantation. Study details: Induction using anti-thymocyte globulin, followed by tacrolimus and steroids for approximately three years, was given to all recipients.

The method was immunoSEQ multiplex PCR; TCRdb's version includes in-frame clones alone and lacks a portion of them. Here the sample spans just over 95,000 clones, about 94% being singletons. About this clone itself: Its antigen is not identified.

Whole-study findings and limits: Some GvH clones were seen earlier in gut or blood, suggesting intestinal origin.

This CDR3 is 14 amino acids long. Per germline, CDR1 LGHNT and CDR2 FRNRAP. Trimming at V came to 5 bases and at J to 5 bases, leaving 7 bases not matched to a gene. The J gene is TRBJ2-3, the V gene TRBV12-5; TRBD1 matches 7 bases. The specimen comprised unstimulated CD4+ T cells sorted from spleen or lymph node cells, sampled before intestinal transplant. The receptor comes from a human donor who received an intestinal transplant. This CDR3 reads CASGDDRVRDTQYF. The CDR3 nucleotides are TGTGCTAGTGGTGATGACAGGGTACGAGATACGCAGTATTTT.